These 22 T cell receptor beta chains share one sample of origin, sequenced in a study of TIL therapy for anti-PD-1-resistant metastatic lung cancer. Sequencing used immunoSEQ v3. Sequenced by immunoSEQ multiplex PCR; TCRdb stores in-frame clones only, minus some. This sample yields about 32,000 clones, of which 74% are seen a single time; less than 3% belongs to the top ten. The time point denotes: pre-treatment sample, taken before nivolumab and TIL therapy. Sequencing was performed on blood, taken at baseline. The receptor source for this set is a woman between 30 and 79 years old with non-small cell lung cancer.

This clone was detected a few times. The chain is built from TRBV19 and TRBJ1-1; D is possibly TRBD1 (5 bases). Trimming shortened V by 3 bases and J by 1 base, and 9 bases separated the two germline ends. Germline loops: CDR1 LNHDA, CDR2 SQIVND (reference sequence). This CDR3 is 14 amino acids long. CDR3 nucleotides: TGTGCCAGTAGTATCGGACACCAGAACACTGAAGCTTTCTTT. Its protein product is CASSIGHQNTEAFF.

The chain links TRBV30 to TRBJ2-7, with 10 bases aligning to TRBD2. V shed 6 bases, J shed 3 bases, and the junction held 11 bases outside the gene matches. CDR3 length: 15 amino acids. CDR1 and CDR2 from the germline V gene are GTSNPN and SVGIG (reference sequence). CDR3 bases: TGTGCCTGCGGAGCGGGAGGGCCCTCGAGCTACGAGCAGTACTTC. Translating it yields CACGAGGPSSYEQYF.

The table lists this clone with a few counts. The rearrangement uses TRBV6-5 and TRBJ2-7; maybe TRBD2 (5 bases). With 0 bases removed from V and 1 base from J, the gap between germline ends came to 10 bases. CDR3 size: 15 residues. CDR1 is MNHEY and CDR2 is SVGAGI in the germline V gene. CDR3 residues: CASSYSLGLSYEQYF. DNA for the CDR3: TGTGCCAGCAGTTACTCGCTCGGACTTTCCTACGAGCAGTACTTC.

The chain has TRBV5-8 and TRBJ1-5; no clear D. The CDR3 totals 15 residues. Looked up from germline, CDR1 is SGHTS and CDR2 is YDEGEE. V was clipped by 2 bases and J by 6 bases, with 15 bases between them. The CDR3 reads CASSLTLAFVQPQHF. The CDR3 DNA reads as TGTGCCAGCAGCTTAACATTGGCCTTCGTTCAGCCCCAGCATTTT.

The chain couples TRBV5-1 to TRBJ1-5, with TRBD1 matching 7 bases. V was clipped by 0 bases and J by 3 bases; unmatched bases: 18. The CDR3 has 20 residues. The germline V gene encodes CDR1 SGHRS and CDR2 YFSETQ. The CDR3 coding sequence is TGCGCCAGCAGCTTGGCTCCTTCTTCCATGTATCAGGGGGACAATCAGCCCCAGCATTTT. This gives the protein CASSLAPSSMYQGDNQPQHF. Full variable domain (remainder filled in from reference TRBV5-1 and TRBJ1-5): KAGVTQTPRYLIKTRGQQVTLSCSPISGHRSVSWYQQTPGQGLQFLFEYFSETQRNKGNFPGRFSGRQFSNSRSEMNVSTLELGDSALYLCASSLAPSSMYQGDNQPQHFGDGTRLSIL.

The DNA for the CDR3 is TGCAGCGTTGAAGCTAGCGGGAATTCCTACAATGAGCAGTTCTTC. Translation gives CSVEASGNSYNEQFF. This chain connects TRBV29-1 to TRBJ2-1; TRBD2 matches 9 bases. The CDR3 has 15 amino acids. Trimming cost V 1 base and J 1 base; bases outside gene matches: 2. Germline-derived CDR1 and CDR2 are SQVTM and ANQGSEA.

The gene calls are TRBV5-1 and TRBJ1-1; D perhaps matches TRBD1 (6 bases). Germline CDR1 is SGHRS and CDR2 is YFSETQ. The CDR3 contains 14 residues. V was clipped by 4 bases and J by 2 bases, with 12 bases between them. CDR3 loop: CASSLGTYNTEAFF. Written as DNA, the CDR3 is TGCGCCAGCAGCCTAGGGACATATAACACTGAAGCTTTCTTT.

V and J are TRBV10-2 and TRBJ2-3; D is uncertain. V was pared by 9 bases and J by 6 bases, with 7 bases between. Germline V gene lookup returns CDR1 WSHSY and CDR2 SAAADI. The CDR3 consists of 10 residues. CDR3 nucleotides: TGCGCCAGTCTGGGGGATACGCAGTATTTT. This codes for CASLGDTQYF.

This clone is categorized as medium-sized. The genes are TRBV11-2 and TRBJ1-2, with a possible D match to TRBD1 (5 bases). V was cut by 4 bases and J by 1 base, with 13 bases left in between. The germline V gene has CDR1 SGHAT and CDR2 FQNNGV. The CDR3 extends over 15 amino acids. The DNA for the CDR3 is TGTGCCAGCAGCTCCATAGACAGACATAACTATGGCTACACCTTC. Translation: CASSSIDRHNYGYTF.

CDR3 nucleotides: TGTGCCAGCAGCGCTTGGACTAGCGACGATGAGCAGTTCTTC. It yields the protein CASSAWTSDDEQFF. The rearrangement joins TRBV11-3 to TRBJ2-1, with TRBD2 identical over 9 bases. Per germline, CDR1 SGHNT and CDR2 YENEEA. V gave up 5 bases and J gave up 8 bases; unmatched junction bases: 7. The CDR3 is 14 residues long.

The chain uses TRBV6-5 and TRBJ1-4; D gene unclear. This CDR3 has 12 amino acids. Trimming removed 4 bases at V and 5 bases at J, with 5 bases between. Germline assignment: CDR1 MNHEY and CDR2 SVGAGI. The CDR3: CASSSQNEKLFF. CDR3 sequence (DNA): TGTGCCAGCAGTTCCCAGAATGAAAAACTGTTTTTT.

CDR3 bases: TGCGCCAGCAAGAAGCTTGGGGGGACTAATGAAAAACTGTTTTTT. Amino acids: CASKKLGGTNEKLFF. The chain has TRBV5-1 and TRBJ1-4; possible D gene TRBD1, 5 bases. The CDR3 is 15 amino acids. V lost 6 bases to trimming and J lost 2 bases, with 14 bases between them. Germline V gene lookup returns CDR1 SGHRS and CDR2 YFSETQ. Combining the CDR3 with reference TRBV5-1 and TRBJ1-4 gives the whole variable domain KAGVTQTPRYLIKTRGQQVTLSCSPISGHRSVSWYQQTPGQGLQFLFEYFSETQRNKGNFPGRFSGRQFSNSRSEMNVSTLELGDSALYLCASKKLGGTNEKLFFGSGTQLSVL.

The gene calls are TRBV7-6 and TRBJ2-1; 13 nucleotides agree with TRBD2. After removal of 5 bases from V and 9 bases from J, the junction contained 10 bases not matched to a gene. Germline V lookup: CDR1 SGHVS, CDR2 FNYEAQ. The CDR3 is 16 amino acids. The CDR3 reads CASSPRGTSGTAEQFF. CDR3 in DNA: TGTGCCAGCAGCCCGCGGGGGACTAGCGGGACGGCTGAGCAGTTCTTC.

The CDR3: CASSLNNEQFF. In DNA form, the CDR3 reads TGCGCCAGCAGCTTGAATAATGAGCAGTTCTTC. This rearrangement joins TRBV5-1 to TRBJ2-1; D is unclear. The CDR3 covers 11 residues. Germline loops: CDR1 SGHRS, CDR2 YFSETQ. V gave up 1 base and J gave up 7 bases, with 3 bases separating them.

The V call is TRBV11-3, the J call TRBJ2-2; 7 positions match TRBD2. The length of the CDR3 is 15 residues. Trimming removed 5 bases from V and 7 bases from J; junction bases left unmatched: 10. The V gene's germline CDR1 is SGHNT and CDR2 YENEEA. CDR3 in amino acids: CASSTTGTTSGELFF. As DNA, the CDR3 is TGTGCCAGCAGCACAACCGGGACTACTAGCGGGGAGCTGTTTTTT.

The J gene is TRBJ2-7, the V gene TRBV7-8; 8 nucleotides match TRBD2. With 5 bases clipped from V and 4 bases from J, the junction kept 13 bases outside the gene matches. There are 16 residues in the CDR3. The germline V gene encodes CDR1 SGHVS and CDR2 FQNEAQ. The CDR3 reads CASSIDAGGRIYEQYF. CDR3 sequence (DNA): TGTGCCAGCAGCATAGATGCGGGAGGAAGGATATACGAGCAGTACTTC.

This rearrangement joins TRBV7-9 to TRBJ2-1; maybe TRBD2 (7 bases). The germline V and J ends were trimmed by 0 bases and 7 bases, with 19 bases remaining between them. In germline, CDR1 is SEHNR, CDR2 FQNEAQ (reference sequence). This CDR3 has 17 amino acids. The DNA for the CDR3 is TGTGCCAGCAGCTTAGCAAGACTAGCTCGGGGGCCAAATGAGCAGTTCTTC. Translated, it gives CASSLARLARGPNEQFF.

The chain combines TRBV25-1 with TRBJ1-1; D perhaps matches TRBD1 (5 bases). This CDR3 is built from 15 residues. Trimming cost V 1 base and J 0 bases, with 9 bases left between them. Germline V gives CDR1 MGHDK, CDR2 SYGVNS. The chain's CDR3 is CASSEWGIMNTEAFF. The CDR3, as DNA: TGTGCCAGCAGTGAATGGGGCATCATGAACACTGAAGCTTTCTTT.

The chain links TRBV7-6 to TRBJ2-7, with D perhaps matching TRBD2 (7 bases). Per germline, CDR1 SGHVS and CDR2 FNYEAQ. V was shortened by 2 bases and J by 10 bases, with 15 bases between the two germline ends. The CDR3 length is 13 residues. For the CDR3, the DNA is TGTGCCAGCAGCTTAAAAGGGGGGGCGTCCCAGTACTTC. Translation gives CASSLKGGASQYF.

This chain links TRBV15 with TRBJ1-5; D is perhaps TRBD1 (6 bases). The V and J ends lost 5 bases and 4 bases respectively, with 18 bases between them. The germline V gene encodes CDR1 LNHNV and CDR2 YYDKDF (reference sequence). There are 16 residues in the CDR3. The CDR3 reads CATSDRIPGVNQPQHF. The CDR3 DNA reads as TGTGCCACCAGCGATCGTATCCCAGGGGTAAATCAGCCCCAGCATTTT.

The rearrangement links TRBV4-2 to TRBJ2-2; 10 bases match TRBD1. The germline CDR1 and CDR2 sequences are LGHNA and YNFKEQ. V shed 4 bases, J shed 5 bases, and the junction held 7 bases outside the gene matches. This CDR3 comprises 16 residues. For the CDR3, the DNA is TGTGCCAGCAGCCCCCGACAGGGGGCGCTGACCGGGGAGCTGTTTTTT. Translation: CASSPRQGALTGELFF.

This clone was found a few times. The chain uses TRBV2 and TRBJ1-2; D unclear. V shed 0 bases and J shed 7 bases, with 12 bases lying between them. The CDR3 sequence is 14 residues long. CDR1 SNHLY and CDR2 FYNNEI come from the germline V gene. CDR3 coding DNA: TGTGCCAGCAGTGAAGCGCTTCGGAGGGCTGGCTACACCTTC. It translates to CASSEALRRAGYTF.